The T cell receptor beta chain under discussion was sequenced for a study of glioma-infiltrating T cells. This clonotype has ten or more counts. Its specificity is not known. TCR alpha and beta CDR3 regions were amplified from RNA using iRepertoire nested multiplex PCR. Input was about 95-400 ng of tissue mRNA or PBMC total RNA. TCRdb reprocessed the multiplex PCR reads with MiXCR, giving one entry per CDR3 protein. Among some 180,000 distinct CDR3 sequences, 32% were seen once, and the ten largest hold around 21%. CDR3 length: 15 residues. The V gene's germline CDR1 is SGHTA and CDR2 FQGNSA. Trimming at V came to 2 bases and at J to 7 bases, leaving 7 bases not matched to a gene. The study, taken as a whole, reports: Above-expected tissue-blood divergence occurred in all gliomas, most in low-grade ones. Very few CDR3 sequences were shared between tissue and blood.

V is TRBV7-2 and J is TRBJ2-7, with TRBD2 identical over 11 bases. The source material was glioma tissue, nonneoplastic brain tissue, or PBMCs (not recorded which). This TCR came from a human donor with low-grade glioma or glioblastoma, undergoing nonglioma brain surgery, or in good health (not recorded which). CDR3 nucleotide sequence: TGTGCCAGCAGCTTAACTAGCGGGAGTATTGGGGAGCAGTACTTC. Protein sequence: CASSLTSGSIGEQYF. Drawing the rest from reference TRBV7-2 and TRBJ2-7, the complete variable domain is GAGVSQSPSNKVTEKGKDVELRCDPISGHTALYWYRQSLGQGLEFLIYFQGNSAPDKSGLPSDRFSAERTGGSVSTLTIQRTQQEDSAVYLCASSLTSGSIGEQYFGPGTRLTVT.